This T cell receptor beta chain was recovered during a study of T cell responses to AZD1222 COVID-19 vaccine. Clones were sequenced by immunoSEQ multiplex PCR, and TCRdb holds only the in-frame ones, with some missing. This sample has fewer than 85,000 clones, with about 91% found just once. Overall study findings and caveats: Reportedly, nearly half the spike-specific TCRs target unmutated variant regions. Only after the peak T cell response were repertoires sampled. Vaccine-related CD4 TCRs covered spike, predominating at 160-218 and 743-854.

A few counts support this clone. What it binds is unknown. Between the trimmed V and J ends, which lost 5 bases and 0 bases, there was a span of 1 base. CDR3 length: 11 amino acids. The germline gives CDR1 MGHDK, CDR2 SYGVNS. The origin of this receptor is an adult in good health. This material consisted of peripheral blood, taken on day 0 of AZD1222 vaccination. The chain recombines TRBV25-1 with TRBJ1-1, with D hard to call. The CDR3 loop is CASSMNTEAFF. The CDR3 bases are TGTGCCAGCAGTATGAACACTGAAGCTTTCTTT.